One and the same sample provided the 27 T cell receptor beta chains below, sequenced in a study of spatial heterogeneity in lung cancer. Study-wide results and limits: It was found that expanded intratumoral alpha and beta TCR counts tracked tumor mutation counts.

The antigens of these receptors remain unknown. One entry per CDR3 protein results from TCRdb running MiXCR on the 5' RACE reads. The data show about 17,000 distinct CDR3 sequences, with roughly 5.7% seen just once and 6.8% held by the top ten. Time point noted: sample taken at primary tumor resection. Here the sequenced sample was lung tumor tissue, taken at surgery. The receptors come from a male donor with early-stage non-small cell lung cancer.

This clonotype was counted at least ten times. The chain joins TRBV20-1 to TRBJ1-4; no definite D call. This CDR3 is 18 amino acids long. Germline assignment: CDR1 DFQATT and CDR2 SNEGSKA (reference sequence). V shed 0 bases and J shed 0 bases, with 17 bases lying between them. As DNA, the CDR3 is TGCAGTGCTAGAGATGGAACCAATCCCTTTTCAACTAATGAAAAACTGTTTTTT. Protein product: CSARDGTNPFSTNEKLFF.

This clonotype was observed many times. The chain joins TRBV4-1 to TRBJ1-4; TRBD1 matches 8 bases. With 3 bases clipped from V and 3 bases from J, the junction kept 6 bases outside the gene matches. The germline V gene encodes CDR1 MGHRA and CDR2 YSYEKL. The CDR3 is 16 residues long. In DNA form, the CDR3 reads TGCGCCAGCAGCCAGGCTCAGGGGGCGGCTAATGAAAAACTGTTTTTT. Protein sequence: CASSQAQGAANEKLFF.

This clonotype has ten or more counts. This chain connects TRBV2 to TRBJ1-1; D is ambiguous. The V end was cut by 6 bases, the J end by 2 bases, with 10 bases between. This CDR3 has 13 amino acids. Germline V gene lookup returns CDR1 SNHLY and CDR2 FYNNEI. The CDR3 DNA reads TGTGCCAGCAGCCGACAAAGTAACACTGAAGCTTTCTTT. This sequence encodes CASSRQSNTEAFF. Variable domain in full (rest from reference TRBV2 and TRBJ1-1): EPEVTQTPSHQVTQMGQEVILRCVPISNHLYFYWYRQILGQKVEFLVSFYNNEISEKSEIFDDQFSVERPDGSNFTLKIRSTKLEDSAMYFCASSRQSNTEAFFGQGTRLTVV.

By its share, this clonotype is medium-sized (0.01 to 0.1%). The rearrangement links TRBV27 to TRBJ2-7; 9 bases are shared with TRBD2. This CDR3 is 18 amino acids long. With V trimmed by 1 base and J by 0 bases, 10 bases remained unmatched. The germline V gene encodes CDR1 MNHEY and CDR2 SMNVEV (reference sequence). CDR3 in amino acids: CASSLWGPSGTSSYEQYF. CDR3 DNA sequence: TGTGCCAGCAGTTTATGGGGACCTAGCGGGACTAGCTCCTACGAGCAGTACTTC.

This clonotype is medium-sized within its sample. V and J are TRBV29-1 and TRBJ1-2; D unclear. V lost 3 bases, J lost 7 bases, and 3 bases lay in between. Germline CDR1 SQVTM, CDR2 ANQGSEA. This CDR3 region has 9 residues. Here the CDR3 DNA reads TGCAGCGTTGAGGGTGGCTACACCTTC. Protein product: CSVEGGYTF.

This clonotype was seen at least ten times. The rearrangement joins TRBV7-9 to TRBJ1-3; TRBD1 matches 7 bases. V was clipped by 6 bases and J by 3 bases; unmatched bases: 8. Germline V CDR1 and CDR2: SEHNR, FQNEAQ (reference sequence). The CDR3 is made up of 15 amino acids. The CDR3 sequence is CASSPSNRGGNTIYF. The CDR3 DNA follows: TGTGCCAGCAGTCCATCTAACAGGGGTGGAAACACCATATATTTT.

By its share, this clonotype is medium-sized (0.01 to 0.1%). The chain has TRBV7-9 and TRBJ1-6, with 9 bases that match TRBD1. Germline V gene data show CDR1 as SEHNR and CDR2 as FQNEAQ (reference sequence). This CDR3 is built from 13 residues. After removal of 5 bases from V and 10 bases from J, the junction contained 3 bases not matched to a gene. Here the CDR3 reads CASSGQGRSPLHF. CDR3 nucleotides: TGTGCCAGCAGCGGACAGGGGAGGTCACCCCTCCACTTT.

This clonotype was seen many times. The chain carries TRBV5-1 and TRBJ2-1; unclear D gene. CDR3 size: 13 residues. CDR1 SGHRS and CDR2 YFSETQ come from the germline V gene. Trimming stripped 4 bases from V and 7 bases from J, with 12 bases between. CDR3 residues: CASSLSNKNEQFF. The CDR3 region has the DNA TGCGCCAGCAGCCTATCGAACAAAAATGAGCAGTTCTTC.

This clonotype showed up many times. The chain joins TRBV28 to TRBJ2-1; TRBD1 aligns across 9 bases. Germline CDR1 reads MDHEN; CDR2 reads SYDVKM. CDR3 length equals 13 residues. V gave up 6 bases and J gave up 9 bases; unmatched junction bases: 6. CDR3 protein: CASREQGAGEQFF. The CDR3 coding sequence is TGTGCCAGCAGGGAACAGGGGGCTGGTGAGCAGTTCTTC.

This clonotype was seen repeatedly, ten times or more. The chain carries TRBV27 and TRBJ2-5, with a weak D call TRBD2 (6 bases). The length of the CDR3 is 12 residues. Germline CDR1 MNHEY, CDR2 SMNVEV (reference sequence). V lost 8 bases to trimming and J lost 4 bases, with 11 bases between them. The CDR3: CASVAGGETQYF. CDR3 DNA: TGTGCCAGCGTGGCCGGGGGAGAGACCCAGTACTTC.

This clonotype came up a few times. This rearrangement joins TRBV5-1 to TRBJ2-3; 10 bases line up with TRBD2. This CDR3 is 18 amino acids long. V dropped 0 bases and J dropped 3; count of bases not matched to a gene: 10. CDR1 is SGHRS, CDR2 YFSETQ, per germline. The CDR3 nucleotides are TGCGCCAGCAGCTTGGGCCCCCTAGCGGGAGATCGAACAGATACGCAGTATTTT. It is translated as CASSLGPLAGDRTDTQYF.

In its sample, this clonotype was seen many times. The J gene is TRBJ1-2, the V gene TRBV5-1; 8 nucleotides line up with TRBD1. From germline, CDR1 is SGHRS and CDR2 YFSETQ. With 4 bases clipped from V and 0 bases from J, the junction kept 2 bases outside the gene matches. This CDR3 region has 14 residues. Here the CDR3 reads CASSPQGANYGYTF. The CDR3 DNA follows: TGCGCCAGCAGCCCACAGGGGGCTAACTATGGCTACACCTTC.

There are many counts of this clonotype. This chain joins TRBV28 and TRBJ1-5; 10 bases fit TRBD1. The ends lost 6 bases at V and 5 bases at J; junction bases unmatched: 7. Germline V gene sequence: CDR1 MDHEN, CDR2 SYDVKM. The CDR3 contains 15 residues. CDR3 coding DNA: TGTGCCAGCAGCCTGACAGGGGGCGAACATCAGCCCCAGCATTTT. Translation: CASSLTGGEHQPQHF.

This clonotype is medium-sized within its sample. This rearrangement joins TRBV28 to TRBJ1-4; D gene ambiguous. Germline V gene sequence: CDR1 MDHEN, CDR2 SYDVKM. V lost 6 bases and J 5 bases, leaving 19 bases between the germline ends. The CDR3 extends over 16 amino acids. The CDR3 DNA follows: TGTGCCAGCAGCCTACACTTCGGGCCCGTAAATGAAAAACTGTTTTTT. Residues: CASSLHFGPVNEKLFF. Full variable domain (remainder filled in from reference TRBV28 and TRBJ1-4): DVKVTQSSRYLVKRTGEKVFLECVQDMDHENMFWYRQDPGLGLRLIYFSYDVKMKEKGDIPEGYSVSREKKERFSLILESASTNQTSMYLCASSLHFGPVNEKLFFGSGTQLSVL.

This clonotype was seen ten or more times. This sequence joins TRBV7-2 and TRBJ2-5; D is uncertain. Trimming pared 5 bases from V and 9 bases from J, leaving 16 bases between. This CDR3 comprises 13 residues. The germline CDR1 and CDR2 sequences are SGHTA and FQGNSA. Here the CDR3 reads CASSPGRRLSQYF. The CDR3 DNA sequence: TGTGCCAGCAGCCCAGGCCGGCGCCTCTCCCAGTACTTC.

The table lists this clonotype with many counts. The gene calls are TRBV12-3 or TRBV12-4 and TRBJ2-2, with a weak D call TRBD2 (6 bases). CDR3 length: 15 amino acids. Trimming took off 0 bases at V and 5 bases at J, with 10 bases between the two ends. CDR3 sequence reads: CASSLAMAGTGELFF. DNA for the CDR3: TGTGCCAGCAGTTTAGCGATGGCGGGGACCGGGGAGCTGTTTTTT.

In this sample, this clonotype turned up many times. The V gene is TRBV20-1, the J gene TRBJ2-1; 7 bases line up with TRBD1. The CDR3 runs 15 residues. V dropped 3 bases and J dropped 0; count of bases not matched to a gene: 5. Germline V lookup: CDR1 DFQATT, CDR2 SNEGSKA (reference sequence). In DNA, the CDR3 is TGCAGTGCTAGCGAGACAGGGAGCTCCTACAATGAGCAGTTCTTC. Translating gives CSASETGSSYNEQFF.

In this sample, this clonotype turned up many times. The chain joins TRBV20-1 to TRBJ1-4, with 11 bases matching TRBD1. This CDR3 contains 15 residues. Germline V lookup: CDR1 DFQATT, CDR2 SNEGSKA (reference sequence). Unmatched junction bases numbered 4, after V lost 0 bases and J lost 7 bases. As DNA, the CDR3 is TGCAGTGCTAGAGATCCCGGGACAGGGGGTGAAAAACTGTTTTTT. Its protein product is CSARDPGTGGEKLFF.

The J gene is TRBJ2-5, the V gene TRBV28; possible D gene TRBD2, 7 bases. V shed 6 bases and J shed 2 bases, with 19 bases lying between them. Germline-derived CDR1 and CDR2 are MDHEN and SYDVKM. The CDR3 is made up of 16 amino acids. The CDR3 is CASRMGGAGEQETQYF. In DNA, the CDR3 is TGTGCCAGCAGAATGGGGGGGGCAGGAGAACAAGAGACCCAGTACTTC.

CDR3 amino acids: CARKAQGGGSPLHF. The CDR3 DNA follows: TGTGCCAGGAAAGCCCAGGGAGGGGGTTCACCCCTCCACTTT. The chain combines TRBV2 with TRBJ1-6; tentatively, D is TRBD1 (6 bases). This CDR3 is built from 14 residues. Germline V gene sequence: CDR1 SNHLY, CDR2 FYNNEI. V gave up 9 bases and J gave up 9 bases, with 18 bases separating them.

There are many counts of this clonotype. The V call is TRBV6-2 or TRBV6-3, the J call TRBJ2-1; perhaps TRBD2 as D (6 bases). CDR1 is MNHEY and CDR2 is SVGEGT in the germline V gene. Trimming left V 6 bases short and J 8 bases short, with 14 bases between. The CDR3 has 13 residues. Here the CDR3 DNA reads TGTGCCAGCAGACAAGGCTGGGACTATGAGCAGTTCTTC. This encodes CASRQGWDYEQFF.

Ten or more counts support this clonotype. The chain recombines TRBV6-5 with TRBJ2-6; D is perhaps TRBD2 (6 bases). CDR1 is MNHEY and CDR2 is SVGAGI in the germline V gene. The CDR3 sequence is 16 residues long. V dropped 0 bases and J dropped 0 bases, with 6 bases sitting between them. CDR3 DNA: TGTGCCAGCAGTTACTCGGGGGGCTCTGGGGCCAACGTCCTGACTTTC. Translating gives CASSYSGGSGANVLTF.

This clonotype was picked up a small number of times. The chain has TRBV6-6 and TRBJ1-4; TRBD1 is a possible D gene (6 bases). This CDR3 is 14 amino acids long. V was pared by 4 bases and J by 8 bases, with 14 bases between. CDR1 and CDR2 (germline): MNHNY, SVGAGI (reference sequence). CDR3 residues: CASSSPQGAEKLFF. The CDR3 DNA reads TGTGCCAGCAGTTCTCCACAGGGAGCGGAAAAACTGTTTTTT.

The chain links TRBV11-2 to TRBJ2-1; TRBD2 matches at 8 bases. This CDR3 spans 16 amino acids. Germline V gene lookup returns CDR1 SGHAT and CDR2 FQNNGV. The V and J ends lost 1 base and 4 bases, in that order; junction bases with no gene match: 6. In DNA form, the CDR3 reads TGTGCCAGCAGCTTAGGTGGCCGGGGGGGTTACAATGAGCAGTTCTTC. It encodes CASSLGGRGGYNEQFF.

The V gene is TRBV2, the J gene TRBJ2-2; a weak D match, TRBD1 (5 bases). The V and J ends lost 7 bases and 1 base respectively, with 7 bases between them. The CDR3 totals 13 residues. The V gene's germline CDR1 is SNHLY and CDR2 FYNNEI. Here the CDR3 reads CASKTENTGELFF. The CDR3, as DNA: TGTGCCAGCAAGACAGAGAACACCGGGGAGCTGTTTTTT.

Remarks on this clonotype: A read error may be the cause here, since a much bigger clone is one base away. The V call is TRBV5-6, the J call TRBJ2-2, with 7 positions matching TRBD1. In germline, CDR1 is SGHDT, CDR2 YYEEEE. The CDR3 contains 14 residues. CDR3 region: CASSSTGLTGEPFF. In DNA, the CDR3 is TGTGCCAGCAGCTCGACAGGGTTGACCGGGGAGCCGTTTTTT.

There are many counts of this clonotype. This chain connects TRBV5-5 to TRBJ1-2; D gene ambiguous. Germline loops: CDR1 SGHKS, CDR2 YYEKEE (reference sequence). Trimming removed 3 bases at V and 5 bases at J, with 20 bases between. The CDR3 sequence is 16 residues long. CDR3 DNA: TGTGCCAGCAGCTGGCAGGCGACTTCCTTAGGATATGGCTACACCTTC. Its translation is CASSWQATSLGYGYTF. Combining the CDR3 with reference TRBV5-5 and TRBJ1-2 gives the whole variable domain DAGVTQSPTHLIKTRGQQVTLRCSPISGHKSVSWYQQVLGQGPQFIFQYYEKEERGRGNFPDRFSARQFPNYSSELNVNALLLGDSALYLCASSWQATSLGYGYTFGSGTRLTVV.